The 5 T cell receptor beta chains below were found in one sample sequenced in a study of T cell changes during pregnancy in multiple sclerosis. Assay: immunoSEQ multiplex PCR; the TCRdb copy retains only in-frame clones and omits some. This table has about 59,000 clones, roughly 95% appearing once. The sequencing used CD4+ T cells from peripheral blood mononuclear cells, collected before pregnancy. The origin of the receptors is a female donor with multiple sclerosis, enrolled in a pregnancy study.

The chain's CDR3 is CASSFGQGFYNSPLHF. The DNA of the CDR3 is TGTGCCAGCAGCTTCGGGCAGGGGTTCTATAATTCACCCCTCCACTTT. The chain joins TRBV7-9 to TRBJ1-6; D perhaps matches TRBD1 (6 bases). The CDR3 covers 16 residues. Trimming took 3 bases from V and 3 from J, leaving 12 bases between them. The V gene's germline CDR1 is SEHNR and CDR2 FQNEAQ (reference sequence).

V gene TRBV10-3 combines with J gene TRBJ1-4; perhaps TRBD1 as D (5 bases). Germline V lookup: CDR1 ENHRY, CDR2 SYGVKD. This CDR3 spans 13 amino acids. Trimming removed 5 bases at V and 6 bases at J, with 10 bases between. The CDR3 bases are TGTGCCATCAGTTGGGGCTCTGATGAAAAACTGTTTTTT. It codes for CAISWGSDEKLFF.

This clone was seen once. This chain links TRBV21-1 with TRBJ2-2; the DNA was not compared with TRBD2, the D call given in the table. TRBV21-1 is deemed a pseudogene. The CDR3 covers 15 residues. DNA for the CDR3: TGTGCCAGCGGCTATCTGGGAGGGCTGGTCGGGGAGCTGTTTTTT. Its protein product is CASGYLGGLVGELFF.

J is TRBJ2-1 and V is TRBV7-9, with D tentatively TRBD1 (6 bases). V was trimmed by 3 bases and J by 4 bases, leaving 19 bases between them. This CDR3 spans 17 amino acids. Germline V CDR1 and CDR2: SEHNR, FQNEAQ (reference sequence). CDR3: CASSFGKQGTIYNEQFF. The CDR3 bases are TGTGCCAGCAGCTTCGGGAAACAGGGAACGATTTACAATGAGCAGTTCTTC.

The chain has TRBV15 and TRBJ1-1; weak D call: TRBD1 (5 bases). The CDR3 loop spans 16 amino acids. Germline assignment: CDR1 LNHNV and CDR2 YYDKDF (reference sequence). V dropped 0 bases and J dropped 0 bases, with 11 bases sitting between them. The CDR3 region has the DNA TGTGCCACCAGCAGAGATGGGCAGGGCATGAACACTGAAGCTTTCTTT. Its protein is CATSRDGQGMNTEAFF.